Below, 4 T cell receptor beta chains from the same sample are listed, as sequenced in a study of cytomegalovirus exposure and HLA in healthy donors. The PCR contained 60 Vbeta and 13 Jbeta primers. This table comes from immunoSEQ multiplex PCR, and its TCRdb copy is limited to in-frame clones, with some not included. Here the sample spans 150,000 or so clones, 60% to 85% being singletons. Input material: PBMCs. The receptors shown here come from a man between 45 and 60 years old in good health and CMV-seropositive.

The table lists this clone with a few counts. V and J are TRBV5-5 and TRBJ1-5, with D uncertain. Trimming left V 3 bases short and J 0 bases short, with 10 bases between. The CDR3 runs to 15 residues. Germline loops: CDR1 SGHKS, CDR2 YYEKEE (reference sequence). CDR3: CASSSTDYSNQPQHF. CDR3 in DNA: TGTGCCAGCAGCTCAACAGATTATAGCAATCAGCCCCAGCATTTT.

The gene calls are TRBV11-3 and TRBJ2-2; 7 positions agree with TRBD1. Unmatched junction bases numbered 8, after V lost 5 bases and J lost 5 bases. This CDR3 region has 15 residues. The germline V gene has CDR1 SGHNT and CDR2 YENEEA. CDR3 region: CASSPGTVYTGELFF. CDR3 coding DNA: TGTGCCAGCAGCCCCGGGACAGTTTATACCGGGGAGCTGTTTTTT.

This chain connects TRBV9 to TRBJ2-1, with 7 bases that match TRBD2. Germline V gene data show CDR1 as SGDLS and CDR2 as YYNGEE. V was pared by 4 bases and J by 2 bases, with 12 bases of the junction left unmatched. The CDR3 has 17 residues. CDR3 sequence reads: CASSPSGGVLTYNEQFF. CDR3 coding DNA: TGTGCCAGCAGCCCCTCTGGGGGGGTCCTTACCTACAATGAGCAGTTCTTC.

This chain joins TRBV9 and TRBJ1-2; 8 nucleotides agree with TRBD1. The germline V gene encodes CDR1 SGDLS and CDR2 YYNGEE. Trimming removed 0 bases from V and 1 base from J; junction bases left unmatched: 11. The CDR3 totals 18 residues. The CDR3 sequence: CASSVAVETGAFNYGYTF. CDR3 coding DNA: TGTGCCAGCAGCGTAGCTGTGGAGACAGGGGCCTTTAACTATGGCTACACCTTC.